This T cell receptor beta chain was recorded in a study of immune heterogeneity within non-small cell lung tumors. The V gene's germline CDR1 is MDHEN and CDR2 SYDVKM. V lost 8 bases, J lost 4 bases, and 17 bases lay in between. CDR3 size: 14 residues. This clonotype was seen only a few times. What it recognizes is unknown. TCR beta CDR3 was amplified by multiplex PCR using 32 V and 13 J primers. TCRdb re-derived calls from the multiplex PCR reads in MiXCR, one entry per CDR3 protein. The sample has 3,000 or so distinct CDR3 sequences, around 59% seen once. Bulk tumor genomic DNA constituted the template, at about 600 ng per sample. Spaced far apart, several biopsies were taken from each primary tumor during surgery. Newly diagnosed with untreated non-small cell lung cancer, the patients underwent curative surgery. The study drew donors from newly diagnosed non-small cell lung cancer patients having surgery with curative intent.

Study findings and constraints: T-cell receptor beta clonotypes at high frequency differed largely between individual patients. Identical dominant CDR3 beta clonotypes recurred among a patient's tumor sites, alongside site-unique high-frequency clones. With local tumor mutational burden, local T-cell clonality showed a moderate but significant correlation (R about 0.3).

The source is a man aged 65 to 79 with non-small cell lung cancer. The source material was lung tumor tissue. V usage is TRBV28 and J usage is TRBJ1-1, with a weak D call TRBD1 (6 bases). In DNA, the CDR3 is TGTGCCAGCCGGGACACGGGCGGCGCCACTGAAGCTTTCTTT. Translating it yields CASRDTGGATEAFF.